In its sample, the clone carrying this TCR beta chain was seen a few times. Antigen unknown. Germline trimming cut 1 base from V and 3 bases from J; bases unmatched to any gene: 4. There are 15 residues in the CDR3. Germline values: CDR1 SGHTA, CDR2 FQGNSA. The data were obtained in a study of blood T cells in healthy people across ages. Study results and limitations: In the absence of known donor CMV status, changes in expanded clonotypes were possibly confounded. Estimated diversity, derived from one million T cells, was regarded as an underestimate.

With a J-beta primer mix and a sample-barcoded 5' primer, a second PCR ran about 7 to 12 cycles. Through a template-switch adaptor with 12 random nucleotides, each cDNA molecule received a tag. TCRdb reanalysed the 5' RACE reads using MiXCR and keeps one entry per CDR3 protein. The repertoire holds 790,000 or so distinct CDR3 sequences, with 45% to 70% as singletons. V is TRBV7-2 and J is TRBJ2-7; 9 bases line up with TRBD1. The sample was blood. The origin of this receptor is a man aged 35 to 55 in good health. The CDR3 DNA is TGTGCCAGCAGCTTAGATGGGACAGGGAACTACGAGCAGTACTTC. Its protein product is CASSLDGTGNYEQYF. The variable domain in full, with the rest retrieved from reference TRBV7-2 and TRBJ2-7, is GAGVSQSPSNKVTEKGKDVELRCDPISGHTALYWYRQSLGQGLEFLIYFQGNSAPDKSGLPSDRFSAERTGGSVSTLTIQRTQQEDSAVYLCASSLDGTGNYEQYFGPGTRLTVT.